This T cell receptor beta chain stems from a study of cytomegalovirus exposure and HLA in healthy donors. Study results and caveats: Reported performance of the classifier showed diagnosis of cytomegalovirus status with high specificity and sensitivity. In an earlier analysis, about 87% or about 30%: the productive usage of most TCR beta V segments. A list of about 180 TCR beta chains associated with cytomegalovirus was given.

Note on this clone: What it binds is not known.

CDR1 is SEHNR and CDR2 is FQNEAQ in the germline V gene (reference sequence). The junction had 10 bases not matched to a gene; V was cut back by 6 bases and J by 0 bases. This CDR3 region has 17 residues. The PCR had 60 Vbeta and 13 Jbeta primers. Produced via immunoSEQ multiplex PCR; TCRdb's table is partial and in-frame only. The table has around 140,000 clones, around 77% seen once; the top ten hold 0.94%. The specimen sequenced was PBMCs. This receptor was identified in a woman aged 55 to 70 in good health and CMV-seronegative. The chain carries TRBV7-9 and TRBJ1-4; 7 positions agree with TRBD1. CDR3 in DNA: TGTGCCAGCAGAAAGGGACAGCATTCGGCAACTAATGAAAAACTGTTTTTT. This sequence encodes CASRKGQHSATNEKLFF.